Included here is one T cell receptor beta chain sequence, with context. Its cognate antigen is unknown. A second 7 to 11 cycle PCR used barcoded and J-beta primers. Each CDR3 protein is one row after TCRdb ran MiXCR on the 5' RACE reads. The table has approximately 800,000 distinct CDR3 sequences, around half seen once. This specimen belongs to a study of blood T cells in healthy people across ages. Overall study findings and caveats: Higher diversity and more naive CD4+ cells were features of long-lived donors, compared to aged donors.

Each sample used at least 6.5 million PBMCs. This TCR derives from a man older than 75 in good health. Sequencing was carried out using blood.

DNA of the CDR3: TGTGCCAGCAGGGAAGGGCTAGCGGGAGAGTTGTCCTACGAGCAGTACTTC. It codes for CASREGLAGELSYEQYF. This chain connects TRBV7-9 to TRBJ2-7; TRBD2 matches 10 bases. The CDR3 loop spans 17 amino acids. Germline V gene data show CDR1 as SEHNR and CDR2 as FQNEAQ (reference sequence). V dropped 6 bases and J dropped 1; count of bases not matched to a gene: 12.